These 26 T cell receptor beta chains originate from one sample sequenced in a study of shared clonotypes between healthy human individuals. Repertoires were generated with immunoSEQ multiplex PCR, while TCRdb's copy carries only in-frame clones and drops some. The sample consists of about 560,000 clones, around 81% of them appearing once. The specimen sequenced was PBMCs. The receptors were sampled from a woman in her forties in good health. Some clones in this sample may be carry-over from other donors' samples.

The V gene is TRBV19, the J gene TRBJ2-5, with D tentatively TRBD1 or TRBD2 (5 bases each). From germline, CDR1 is LNHDA and CDR2 SQIVND (reference sequence). The CDR3 has 14 amino acids. Trimming shortened V by 6 bases and J by 2 bases, and 13 bases separated the two germline ends. The CDR3 DNA reads as TGTGCCAGTAGGCACCCGGGACCACAAGAGACCCAGTACTTC. It yields the protein CASRHPGPQETQYF.

V gene TRBV9 combines with J gene TRBJ1-3; D is unclear. V lost 4 bases, J lost 0 bases, and 14 bases lay in between. Germline V gene data show CDR1 as SGDLS and CDR2 as YYNGEE. The CDR3 spans 16 residues. CDR3 bases: TGTGCCAGCAGCTTGAGAGGAGATTTCTCTGGAAACACCATATATTTT. Translating gives CASSLRGDFSGNTIYF.

The chain has TRBV4-1 and TRBJ2-7; the D is unclear. The J call may be wrong; the DNA end is better matched by TRBJ2-1. Looked up from germline, CDR1 is MGHRA and CDR2 is YSYEKL. The CDR3 spans 17 residues. The CDR3 DNA sequence: TGCGCCAGCAGCCAAGCGAGGCGGAGAGGATCCTACAATGAGCAGTTCTTC. This encodes CASSQARRRGSYNEQFF.

Comments on this clone: A much larger clone lies one base from this, so it may be a read error. The chain employs TRBV27 and TRBJ2-5; no firm D call. Germline CDR1 is MNHEY and CDR2 is SMNVEV (reference sequence). Trimming removed 3 bases at V and 4 bases at J, with 3 bases between. This CDR3 is built from 11 residues. CDR3 sequence reads: CASSLIETQYF. CDR3 DNA: TGTGCCAGCAGTTTGATAGAGACCCAGTACTTC.

This clone occurred many times. This chain connects TRBV7-8 to TRBJ2-7; D is perhaps TRBD1 (5 bases). V dropped 5 bases and J dropped 3 bases, with 8 bases sitting between them. The CDR3 covers 12 residues. Germline loops: CDR1 SGHVS, CDR2 FQNEAQ. CDR3 coding DNA: TGTGCCAGCAGCCCGACAGACTACGAGCAGTACTTC. This translates into CASSPTDYEQYF.

The rearrangement uses TRBV18 and TRBJ2-6; D is possibly TRBD2 (6 bases). CDR1 and CDR2 (germline): KGHSH, LQKENI. The CDR3 contains 15 residues. Deletions cut 4 bases from V and 3 bases from J, with 10 bases between. The CDR3 loop reads CASSHGGFGANVLTF. CDR3 sequence (DNA): TGTGCCAGCTCACACGGGGGTTTTGGGGCCAACGTCCTGACTTTC.

As for this clone: A much larger clone is a single base away; this may be a read error. V usage is TRBV7-9 and J usage is TRBJ2-5; no firm D call. This CDR3 has 12 residues. Germline CDR1 SEHNR, CDR2 FQNEAQ (reference sequence). The CDR3 DNA reads TGTGTCAGCAGCTTATGGGTAGAGACCCAGTACTTC. Translated, it gives CVSSLWVETQYF. The full variable domain, completed using reference TRBV7-9 and TRBJ2-5, is DTGVSQNPRHKITKRGQNVTFRCDPISEHNRLYWYRQTLGQGPEFLTYFQNEAQLEKSRLLSDRFSAERPKGSFSTLEIQRTEQGDSAMYLCVSSLWVETQYFGPGTRLLVL.

Comment on this clone: Given a far larger clone just one base away, this is likely a sequencing read error. The chain is built from TRBV29-1 and TRBJ1-2; possible D gene TRBD1, 5 bases. Germline V gene lookup returns CDR1 SQVTM and CDR2 ANQGSEA. This CDR3 region has 15 residues. CDR3 bases: TGCAGCGTTAATGAGGACGGCGGGGGTAACTATGGCCACACCTTC. Its translation: CSVNEDGGGNYGHTF.

The rearrangement links TRBV5-4 to TRBJ1-5; D is perhaps TRBD1 (6 bases). CDR3 length: 14 residues. The germline V gene encodes CDR1 SGHNT and CDR2 YYREEE (reference sequence). With 4 bases removed from V and 6 bases from J, the gap between germline ends came to 14 bases. This chain's CDR3 is CASSPGGGGQPQHF. The CDR3, as DNA: TGTGCCAGCAGCCCCGGGGGGGGCGGTCAGCCCCAGCATTTT. The variable domain in full, completed from reference TRBV5-4 and TRBJ1-5, reads ETGVTQSPTHLIKTRGQQVTLRCSSQSGHNTVSWYQQALGQGPQFIFQYYREEENGRGNFPPRFSGLQFPNYSSELNVNALELDDSALYLCASSPGGGGQPQHFGDGTRLSIL.

CDR3 in DNA: TGTGCCAGCAGCTTGTCAGTGGAATATGGCTACACCTTC. The encoded protein is CASSLSVEYGYTF. The chain is built from TRBV5-8 and TRBJ1-2; D uncertain. This CDR3 has 13 residues. In germline, CDR1 is SGHTS, CDR2 YDEGEE. The ends were cut back, 1 base at V and 5 bases at J, with 9 bases in the middle.

This chain joins TRBV6-1 and TRBJ2-3; tentatively, D is TRBD2 (6 bases). This CDR3 comprises 14 residues. Germline V gene lookup returns CDR1 MNHNS and CDR2 SASEGT. The V end was cut by 2 bases, the J end by 3 bases, with 9 bases between. The CDR3 sequence: CASSERGGTDTQYF. CDR3 coding DNA: TGTGCCAGCAGTGAAAGGGGAGGAACAGATACGCAGTATTTT.

This clone was counted once. This chain uses TRBV5-3 with TRBJ2-7; D unresolved. TRBV5-3 is an ORF for which the function is uncertain. The CDR3 has 12 residues. V lost 5 bases and J 3 bases, leaving 9 bases between the germline ends. CDR3 residues: CARSRSFYEQYF. CDR3 nucleotide sequence: TGTGCCAGAAGTCGGTCCTTCTACGAGCAGTACTTC.

A remark on this clone: The same CDR3 arises from other DNA sequences in this sample as well. The rearrangement links TRBV7-9 to TRBJ2-7; D uncertain. V was clipped by 1 base and J by 7 bases, with 8 bases between them. Germline CDR1 SEHNR, CDR2 FQNEAQ (reference sequence). The CDR3 is 12 residues long. As DNA, the CDR3 is TGTGCCAGCAGCTTAGGCGGAAGGGAGCAGTACTTC. It codes for CASSLGGREQYF.

This chain links TRBV9 with TRBJ1-4; TRBD1 is a possible D gene (5 bases). The CDR3 is 15 amino acids. The ends were cut back, 3 bases at V and 4 bases at J, with 13 bases in the middle. CDR1 and CDR2 (germline): SGDLS, YYNGEE. The CDR3 is CASSAGTIINEKLFF. The CDR3 DNA reads as TGTGCCAGCAGCGCAGGGACCATCATTAATGAAAAACTGTTTTTT.

This clone was recorded a few times. The chain links TRBV30 to TRBJ2-7; 12 nucleotides match TRBD2. The ends lost 3 bases at V and 12 bases at J; junction bases unmatched: 12. This CDR3 is built from 14 residues. Germline CDR1 GTSNPN, CDR2 SVGIG (reference sequence). DNA of the CDR3: TGTGCCTGGAGCCCGGGACTAGCGGGTGGGAGGCTGTACTTC. Its protein product is CAWSPGLAGGRLYF.

This chain's CDR3 is CASSGGQGFFRDETEAFF. The CDR3 DNA is TGTGCCAGCAGCGGGGGACAGGGATTTTTTAGAGATGAGACTGAAGCTTTCTTT. The chain uses TRBV9 and TRBJ1-1; TRBD1 aligns across 9 bases. Germline CDR1 and CDR2: SGDLS and YYNGEE. Unmatched junction bases numbered 17, after V lost 3 bases and J lost 5 bases. The length of the CDR3 is 18 residues.

V usage is TRBV6-6 and J usage is TRBJ1-2, with 11 bases fitting TRBD1. The CDR3 spans 15 residues. With V trimmed by 5 bases and J by 2 bases, 4 bases remained unmatched. CDR1 and CDR2 (germline): MNHNY, SVGAGI (reference sequence). Here the CDR3 reads CASSNRDRGNYGYTF. As DNA, the CDR3 is TGTGCCAGCAGTAACAGGGACAGGGGGAACTATGGCTACACCTTC.

This sequence joins TRBV7-3 and TRBJ2-3; 7 nucleotides match TRBD2. The CDR3 has 15 residues. CDR1 is SGHTA and CDR2 is FQGTGA in the germline V gene. Germline trimming cut 4 bases from V and 3 bases from J; bases unmatched to any gene: 7. DNA of the CDR3: TGTGCCAGCAGCTCCATAGCGGGTTTAACAGATACGCAGTATTTT. Its translation: CASSSIAGLTDTQYF.

As to this clone: Other DNA sequences in the same sample also yield this CDR3. V and J are TRBV28 and TRBJ1-4; unclear D gene. V was shortened by 5 bases and J by 8 bases, with 9 bases between the two germline ends. The CDR3 spans 12 residues. Germline CDR1 MDHEN, CDR2 SYDVKM. CDR3 in amino acids: CASSPPGEKLFF. CDR3 DNA: TGTGCCAGCAGTCCGCCCGGCGAAAAACTGTTTTTT.

The rearrangement links TRBV7-8 to TRBJ2-3; 12 bases align to TRBD2. The CDR3 is 15 residues long. Germline CDR1 reads SGHVS; CDR2 reads FQNEAQ. Trimming at V came to 4 bases and at J to 5 bases, leaving 4 bases not matched to a gene. CDR3 amino acids: CASSSWTSGKDTQYF. CDR3 DNA: TGTGCCAGCAGCTCCTGGACTAGCGGGAAAGATACGCAGTATTTT.

The count of this clone is one. A much more abundant neighbour one base away suggests this may be a read error. The chain recombines TRBV29-1 with TRBJ2-2; no clear D. Germline lookup yields CDR1 SQVTM and CDR2 ANQGSEA. V lost 3 bases and J 1 base, leaving 6 bases between the germline ends. The CDR3 loop spans 13 amino acids. CDR3 sequence (DNA): TGCAGCGTTGACGGGCAGAACACCGGGGAGCTGTTTTTT. This encodes CSVDGQNTGELFF.

The chain joins TRBV9 to TRBJ2-3; 7 bases line up with TRBD2. The V gene end was trimmed by 0 bases and the J gene end by 7 bases; junction bases not matched to a gene: 5. Germline assignment: CDR1 SGDLS and CDR2 YYNGEE. The CDR3 length is 14 residues. This chain's CDR3 is CASSVDLLANTQYF. The CDR3 coding sequence is TGTGCCAGCAGCGTAGACCTACTAGCGAATACGCAGTATTTT.

The chain carries TRBV7-2 and TRBJ2-5; the D gene is possibly TRBD1 (5 bases). V lost 2 bases and J 1 base, leaving 11 bases between the germline ends. The V gene's germline CDR1 is SGHTA and CDR2 FQGNSA. The CDR3 is made up of 15 amino acids. The CDR3 DNA is TGTGCCAGCAGCTTAAGACGGACAAGCCAAGAGACCCAGTACTTC. Encoded protein: CASSLRRTSQETQYF. Looking up the rest from reference TRBV7-2 and TRBJ2-5 gives the full variable domain: GAGVSQSPSNKVTEKGKDVELRCDPISGHTALYWYRQSLGQGLEFLIYFQGNSAPDKSGLPSDRFSAERTGGSVSTLTIQRTQQEDSAVYLCASSLRRTSQETQYFGPGTRLLVL.

This clone was observed a few times. This rearrangement joins TRBV6-1 to TRBJ1-4; a possible D gene is TRBD1 (5 bases). The CDR3 covers 15 residues. The ends were cut back, 4 bases at V and 7 bases at J, with 16 bases in the middle. Germline V gene lookup returns CDR1 MNHNS and CDR2 SASEGT. The CDR3 nucleotides are TGTGCCAGCAGTGTAGGCAGGGCTCGATTTGAAAAACTGTTTTTT. Amino acids: CASSVGRARFEKLFF.

This clone was seen a single time. One base away lies a much larger clone, so this may be a sequencing read error. The rearrangement links TRBV28 to TRBJ2-1; weak D call: TRBD2 (6 bases). Looked up from germline, CDR1 is MDHEN and CDR2 is SYDVKM. Between the trimmed V and J ends, which lost 5 bases and 4 bases, there was a span of 30 bases. This CDR3 is 20 amino acids long. Here the CDR3 DNA reads TGTGCCAGCAGTCCCCTCGGGGCTGGCGGGATACTTAGGGGTTACAATGAGCAGTTCTTC. It translates to CASSPLGAGGILRGYNEQFF.

The J gene is TRBJ2-3, the V gene TRBV6-1; 10 bases are shared with TRBD2. V lost 6 bases to trimming and J lost 6 bases; unmatched junction nucleotides: 6. In germline, CDR1 is MNHNS, CDR2 SASEGT. This CDR3 is 14 amino acids long. The CDR3 bases are TGTGCCAGCAGGTCTAGCGGGAGTTGGGATACGCAGTATTTT. This translates into CASRSSGSWDTQYF.